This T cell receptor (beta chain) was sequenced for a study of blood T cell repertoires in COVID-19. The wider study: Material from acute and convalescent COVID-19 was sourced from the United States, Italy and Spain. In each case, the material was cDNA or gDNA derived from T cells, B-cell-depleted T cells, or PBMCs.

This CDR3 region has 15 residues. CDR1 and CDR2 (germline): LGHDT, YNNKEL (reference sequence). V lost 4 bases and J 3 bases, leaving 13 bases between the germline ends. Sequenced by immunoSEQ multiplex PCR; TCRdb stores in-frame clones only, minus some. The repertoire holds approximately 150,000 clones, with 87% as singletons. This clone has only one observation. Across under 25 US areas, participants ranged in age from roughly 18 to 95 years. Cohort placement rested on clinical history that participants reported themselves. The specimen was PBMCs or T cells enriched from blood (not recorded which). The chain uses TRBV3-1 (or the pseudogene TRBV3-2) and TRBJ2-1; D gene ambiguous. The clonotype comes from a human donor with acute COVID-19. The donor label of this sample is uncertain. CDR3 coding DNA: TGTGCCAGCAGCCGCCGGAGAAATATCTACAATGAGCAGTTCTTC. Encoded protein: CASSRRRNIYNEQFF.